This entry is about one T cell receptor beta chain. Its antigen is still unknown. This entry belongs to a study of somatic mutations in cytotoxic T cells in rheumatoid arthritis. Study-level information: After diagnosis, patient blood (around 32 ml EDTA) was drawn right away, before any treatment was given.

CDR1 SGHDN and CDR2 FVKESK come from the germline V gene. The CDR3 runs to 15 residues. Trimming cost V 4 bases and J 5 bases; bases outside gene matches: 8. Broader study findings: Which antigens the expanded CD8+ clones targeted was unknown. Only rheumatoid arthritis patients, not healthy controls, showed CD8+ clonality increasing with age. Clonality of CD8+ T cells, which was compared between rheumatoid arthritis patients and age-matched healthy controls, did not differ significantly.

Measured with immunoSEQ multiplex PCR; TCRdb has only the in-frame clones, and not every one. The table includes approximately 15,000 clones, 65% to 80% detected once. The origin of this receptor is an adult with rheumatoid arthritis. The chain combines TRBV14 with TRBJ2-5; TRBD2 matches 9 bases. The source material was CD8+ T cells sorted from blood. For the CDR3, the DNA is TGTGCCAGCAGCCCCCTTAGCGGGAGAAGGGAGACCCAGTACTTC. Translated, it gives CASSPLSGRRETQYF.